Listed below are T cell receptor beta chains from one sample, sequenced in a study of human T cells and chemical hapten exposure. TCRdb ran MiXCR on the RACE reads and lists one entry per CDR3 protein. The sample contains 30,000 or so distinct CDR3 sequences, around 7% of which appear only once. Sequencing was done on a sample of whole blood. These receptor sequences come from a human donor in good health. Some clones in this sample may be carry-over from other donors' samples. CDR3s include the opening cysteine and the closing phenylalanine or tryptophan. A D gene is named only where the DNA matches it firmly. Clone size is given for some rows only: seen once, a few or many times, or a class if the clone is expanded.

v_call,d_call,j_call,clone_size,cdr3_nt,cdr3_aa
TRBV7-9,-,TRBJ1-1,few,TGTGCCAGCAGCTTAGGGTCTGGGCTGAACACTGAAGCTTTCTTT,CASSLGSGLNTEAFF
TRBV10-3,-,TRBJ1-1,few,TGTGCCATCAAAGACAGCTTAAACACTGAAGCTTTCTTT,CAIKDSLNTEAFF
TRBV14,TRBD1,TRBJ2-3,-,TGTGCCAGCAGCCGGATTTCGGACAGGAACCAGCCCACAGATACGCAGTATTTT,CASSRISDRNQPTDTQYF
TRBV6-2/TRBV6-3,TRBD2,TRBJ2-3,-,TGTGCCAGCAGTTGGGAGGTGGATGTAGCGGGAGTGAGAGATACGCAGTATTTT,CASSWEVDVAGVRDTQYF
TRBV4-1,-,TRBJ1-5,-,TGCGCCAGCAGTCGGGAGAGACGGCAGCAGCCCCAGCATTTT,CASSRERRQQPQHF
TRBV11-1,-,TRBJ2-3,-,TGTGCCAGCAGCTTAGGAGGGGCGTCCACAGATACGCAGTATTTT,CASSLGGASTDTQYF
TRBV2,-,TRBJ2-3,few,TGTGCCAGCAGTGATGGAACAGATACGCAGTATTTT,CASSDGTDTQYF
TRBV6-2/TRBV6-3,-,TRBJ1-1,many,TGTGCCAGCAGCGACCCGACAGAAAACACTGAAGCTTTCTTT,CASSDPTENTEAFF
TRBV28,TRBD1,TRBJ1-1,few,TGTGCCAGCAGTTTTGAGACAGGGACGTGGACTGAAGCTTTCTTT,CASSFETGTWTEAFF
TRBV7-2,-,TRBJ2-1,few,TGTGCCAGCAGCTTACTGTTCTCACAGCTCTCCTACAATGAGCAGTTCTTC,CASSLLFSQLSYNEQFF
TRBV5-1,TRBD1,TRBJ1-2,many,TGCGCCAGCAGCCCGACAGGGGTGGACTATGGCTACACCTTC,CASSPTGVDYGYTF
TRBV7-2,-,TRBJ1-5,-,TGTGCCAGCAAAGGGGAGGGTCAGCCCCAGCATTTT,CASKGEGQPQHF
TRBV30,TRBD2,TRBJ2-1,many,TGTGCCTGGACTCTAGCGGGGGGACATGAGCAGTTCTTC,CAWTLAGGHEQFF
TRBV10-3,-,TRBJ1-3,few,TGTGCCATAGGGGGCTCTGGAAACACCATATATTTT,CAIGGSGNTIYF
TRBV18,-,TRBJ1-2,many,TGTGCCAGCTCATCGGAGACCGCTAACTATGGCTACACCTTC,CASSSETANYGYTF
TRBV7-9,TRBD2,TRBJ2-3,many,TGTGCCAGCAGCCAAACCCCACTAGCGGGGACCCCAGATACGCAGTATTTT,CASSQTPLAGTPDTQYF
TRBV10-3,TRBD2,TRBJ2-7,-,TGTGCCCCCCGGGCCAGCGGGAGGGCCGGGGGGTACGAGCAGTACTTC,CAPRASGRAGGYEQYF
TRBV3-1,-,TRBJ1-3,many,TGTGCCAGCAGCCCCTCTGGAAACACCATATATTTT,CASSPSGNTIYF
TRBV5-6,-,TRBJ2-3,-,TGTGCCAGCAGCCTACCTGGGACTCGAGCCAATACGCAGTATTTT,CASSLPGTRANTQYF
TRBV12-5,-,TRBJ1-1,many,TGTGCTAGTGGTTTGGATTATAGTGCAGCTTTCTTT,CASGLDYSAAFF
TRBV12-3/TRBV12-4,TRBD1,TRBJ1-2,-,TGTGCCAGCAGTTGGGACAGGGCGTGGGGAGGCTACACCTTC,CASSWDRAWGGYTF
TRBV29-1,-,TRBJ2-3,medium-sized,TGCAGCGTTGAAGGAGGGAAGGGGACAGATACGCAGTATTTT,CSVEGGKGTDTQYF
TRBV7-7,TRBD1,TRBJ1-4,-,TGTGCCAGCAGCCCAGGACAGGGTTCTAATGAAAAACTGTTTTTT,CASSPGQGSNEKLFF
TRBV12-3/TRBV12-4,TRBD1,TRBJ1-2,-,TGTGCCAGCAACACAGGACAGGGGACACTCGGCTACACCTTC,CASNTGQGTLGYTF
TRBV2,-,TRBJ1-3,few,TGTGCCAGCAGTGAGGGGAGGGCTGGAAACACCATATATTTT,CASSEGRAGNTIYF
TRBV9,-,TRBJ1-1,many,TGTGCCAGCAGCTATGAAGGGGCACGGGCTGAAGCTTTCTTT,CASSYEGARAEAFF
TRBV7-2,-,TRBJ2-3,many,TGTGCCAGCAGCTTAGACGCGAGAAAAGATACGCAGTATTTT,CASSLDARKDTQYF
TRBV20-1,-,TRBJ1-6,-,TGCAGTGCTAGTCTGTCCAGAAATTATAATTCACCCCTCCACTTT,CSASLSRNYNSPLHF
TRBV6-2/TRBV6-3,-,TRBJ2-6,many,TGTGCCAGCAGTTACTCCTCTGGGGCCAACGTCCTGACTTTC,CASSYSSGANVLTF